The source of this T cell receptor (beta chain) is a study of cytomegalovirus exposure and HLA in healthy donors. The study's findings and limits: Per published accounts, TCR beta sequences correctly predicted the HLA-A and HLA-B alleles of most subjects.

The PCR used 60 Vbeta and 13 Jbeta primers. The data were produced by immunoSEQ multiplex PCR, yet TCRdb's version contains in-frame clones alone and is incomplete. The sample records hundreds of thousands of clones, 70% to 85% being singletons. V was cut by 8 bases and J by 5 bases, with 24 bases left in between. This CDR3 has 16 residues. CDR1 WSHSY and CDR2 SAAADI come from the germline V gene. Remarks on this clone: Its matching antigen is unknown.

The genes are TRBV10-2 and TRBJ1-2; D remains ambiguous. This receptor was identified in a girl aged 2-15 years in good health and CMV-seronegative. The sample comprised PBMCs. The CDR3 sequence: CASSEGQSQSLYGYTF. The DNA for the CDR3 is TGCGCCAGCTCCGAGGGCCAGAGCCAGAGCTTATATGGCTACACCTTC.